Presented here are 26 T cell receptor beta chains from one specimen sequenced in a study of high-grade serous ovarian cancer treatment subgroups. Clones were read by immunoSEQ multiplex PCR, and TCRdb kept only the in-frame ones, dropping some. The sample includes 1,100 to 1,500 clones, under 80% of them seen just once. Tumor tissue was taken before any definitive surgery or chemotherapy was given. The sample taken for sequencing was tumor tissue. These receptors were collected from a human donor with high-grade serous ovarian cancer.

V usage is TRBV18 and J usage is TRBJ1-2; 8 bases map to TRBD1. CDR1 and CDR2 from the germline V gene are KGHSH and LQKENI. V was clipped by 6 bases and J by 6 bases; unmatched bases: 12. This CDR3 is 15 amino acids long. Here the CDR3 reads CASSLSGQGLDGYTF. The CDR3 DNA reads TGTGCCAGCTCCCTAAGCGGACAGGGACTCGATGGCTACACCTTC.

The V call is TRBV9, the J call TRBJ2-5, with 10 bases aligning to TRBD2. CDR1 is SGDLS and CDR2 is YYNGEE in the germline V gene. The CDR3 has 16 amino acids. With V trimmed by 4 bases and J by 5 bases, 11 bases remained unmatched. The CDR3 reads CASSPRSSGGWETQYF. The CDR3 DNA sequence: TGTGCCAGCAGCCCCCGGAGTAGCGGGGGGTGGGAGACCCAGTACTTC. The whole variable domain, remainder taken from reference TRBV9 and TRBJ2-5, is DSGVTQTPKHLITATGQRVTLRCSPRSGDLSVYWYQQSLDQGLQFLIQYYNGEERAKGNILERFSAQQFPDLHSELNLSSLELGDSALYFCASSPRSSGGWETQYFGPGTRLLVL.

On this clone itself: One junction end disagrees with the germline gene, perhaps due to a read error. This chain links TRBV9 with TRBJ2-7; the D call may be TRBD1 or TRBD2 (6 bases each). Germline lookup yields CDR1 SGDLS and CDR2 YYNGEE. This CDR3 is built from 12 residues. CDR3 loop: CASSSKGGLLSF. In DNA form, the CDR3 reads TGTGCCAGCAGCTCGAAAGGGGGACTCTTGAGCTTC.

This chain connects TRBV5-6 to TRBJ1-1; D is ambiguous. This CDR3 has 15 residues. Germline CDR1 SGHDT, CDR2 YYEEEE. Trimming shortened V by 4 bases and J by 1 base, and 14 bases separated the two germline ends. The CDR3 coding sequence is TGTGCCAGCAGCCAAGAGCCCCTCAGGAACACTGAAGCTTTCTTT. Amino acids: CASSQEPLRNTEAFF.

V and J are TRBV13 and TRBJ2-2; D gene uncertain. There are 15 residues in the CDR3. Germline values: CDR1 PRHDT, CDR2 FYEKMQ (reference sequence). V was pared by 3 bases and J by 3 bases, with 11 bases between. The CDR3 region is CASSFVGPHTGELFF. The CDR3 coding sequence is TGTGCCAGCAGCTTCGTAGGGCCCCACACCGGGGAGCTGTTTTTT.

V and J are TRBV27 and TRBJ1-1; D possibly corresponds to TRBD1 (5 bases). The CDR3 length is 14 residues. CDR1 is MNHEY, CDR2 SMNVEV, per germline (reference sequence). The V end was cut by 1 base, the J end by 8 bases, with 14 bases between. CDR3 nucleotides: TGTGCCAGCAGTTTATTGGGGGGGTACCCCGAAGCTTTCTTT. This encodes CASSLLGGYPEAFF.

This clone was picked up a small number of times. For the CDR3, the DNA is TGTGCCAGTAGTCAAATAGACAGGATTAACTATGGCTACACCTTC. It codes for CASSQIDRINYGYTF. The chain recombines TRBV19 with TRBJ1-2; the D gene is possibly TRBD1 (6 bases). The CDR3 has 15 amino acids. Trimming took 5 bases from V and 1 from J, leaving 14 bases between them. Germline assignment: CDR1 LNHDA and CDR2 SQIVND (reference sequence).

The chain employs TRBV28 and TRBJ2-5; D gene unclear. The CDR3 covers 13 residues. Germline assignment: CDR1 MDHEN and CDR2 SYDVKM. V dropped 3 bases and J dropped 2 bases, with 7 bases sitting between them. DNA of the CDR3: TGTGCCAGCAGTTTTATCCATCAAGAGACCCAGTACTTC. Amino acids: CASSFIHQETQYF.

This chain links TRBV28 with TRBJ1-1, with 10 bases identical to TRBD1. Germline CDR1 and CDR2: MDHEN and SYDVKM. The CDR3 length is 16 residues. Unmatched junction bases numbered 6, after V lost 4 bases and J lost 1 base. CDR3 DNA: TGTGCCAGCAGTTGGAGGAGGACAGGGGGGAACACTGAAGCTTTCTTT. Its translation: CASSWRRTGGNTEAFF.

The J gene is TRBJ2-5, the V gene TRBV30; 9 bases are a match to TRBD2. The CDR3 is made up of 13 amino acids. V shed 3 bases and J 6 bases; nucleotides not matched to a gene: 5. The germline gives CDR1 GTSNPN, CDR2 SVGIG (reference sequence). The chain's CDR3 is CAWRVAGVQTQYF. DNA of the CDR3: TGTGCCTGGAGGGTAGCGGGAGTACAGACCCAGTACTTC.

The rearrangement uses TRBV27 and TRBJ2-1; perhaps D is TRBD1 or TRBD2 (5 bases each). V dropped 6 bases and J dropped 3 bases, with 21 bases sitting between them. Germline CDR1 is MNHEY and CDR2 is SMNVEV (reference sequence). CDR3 length: 17 residues. The CDR3 coding sequence is TGTGCCAGCAGCCCTCTCGGGATCGGGGCATACTACAATGAGCAGTTCTTC. It encodes CASSPLGIGAYYNEQFF.

CDR3 coding DNA: TGTGCCAGCAGTTCTCTCGGGGGGACCGATACGCAGTATTTT. Its protein is CASSSLGGTDTQYF. The chain is built from TRBV28 and TRBJ2-3; TRBD2 agrees at 7 bases. The CDR3 is 14 amino acids. V lost 4 bases, J lost 6 bases, and 7 bases stayed unmatched. CDR1 and CDR2 from the germline V gene are MDHEN and SYDVKM.

The chain carries TRBV2 and TRBJ2-5, with TRBD1 matching over 9 bases. Trimming at V came to 7 bases and at J to 4 bases, leaving 13 bases not matched to a gene. The CDR3 extends over 16 amino acids. Germline CDR1 is SNHLY and CDR2 is FYNNEI. CDR3 amino acids: CASTVLVRTGVETQYF. CDR3 DNA: TGTGCCAGCACCGTCCTGGTACGGACAGGGGTAGAGACCCAGTACTTC.

This chain joins TRBV6-9 and TRBJ2-6; D unclear. CDR3 size: 18 residues. V was shortened by 5 bases and J by 5 bases, with 22 bases between the two germline ends. CDR1 is MNHGY, CDR2 SVAAGI, per germline. This chain's CDR3 is CASSTILLRQSRANVLTF. The DNA for the CDR3 is TGTGCCAGCAGTACAATCCTCTTACGACAAAGTCGGGCCAACGTCCTGACTTTC.

The V gene is TRBV27, the J gene TRBJ2-2, with TRBD2 identical over 8 bases. The CDR3 spans 14 residues. Losses at the gene ends were 4 bases for V and 5 bases for J; bases not matched to a gene: 3. From germline, CDR1 is MNHEY and CDR2 SMNVEV (reference sequence). For the CDR3, the DNA is TGTGCCAGCAGTTCGGGAGGGCTAACCGGGGAGCTGTTTTTT. Its protein product is CASSSGGLTGELFF.

V and J are TRBV30 and TRBJ1-1, with 7 bases aligning to TRBD1. Trimming removed 3 bases from V and 8 bases from J; junction bases left unmatched: 9. Germline V gene lookup returns CDR1 GTSNPN and CDR2 SVGIG (reference sequence). The CDR3 is 13 residues long. The CDR3 sequence is CAWREQGRGEAFF. In nucleotides, the CDR3 is TGTGCCTGGAGAGAACAGGGGCGGGGGGAAGCTTTCTTT.

This sequence joins TRBV9 and TRBJ1-3; the D is unclear. Trimming took off 0 bases at V and 0 bases at J, with 7 bases between the two ends. Germline V lookup: CDR1 SGDLS, CDR2 YYNGEE. The CDR3 is 15 residues long. CDR3 amino acids: CASSVDGNSGNTIYF. CDR3 coding DNA: TGTGCCAGCAGCGTAGACGGCAACTCTGGAAACACCATATATTTT.

This clone was counted a single time. The chain carries TRBV2 and TRBJ2-7; no firm D call. CDR3 size: 13 residues. Between the trimmed V and J ends, which lost 4 bases and 5 bases, there was a span of 12 bases. Germline CDR1 and CDR2: SNHLY and FYNNEI. CDR3 coding DNA: TGTGCCAGCAGTGTCCTAGGGTTCGACGAGCAGTACTTC. Translating it yields CASSVLGFDEQYF.

The chain joins TRBV27 to TRBJ2-3; D remains unclear. This CDR3 comprises 13 residues. Trimming cost V 4 bases and J 2 bases, with 7 bases left between them. CDR1 is MNHEY, CDR2 SMNVEV, per germline (reference sequence). CDR3 residues: CASSSYNTDTQYF. Written as DNA, the CDR3 is TGTGCCAGCAGTTCTTACAACACAGATACGCAGTATTTT.

This chain joins TRBV5-4 and TRBJ2-7; D remains ambiguous. The CDR3 consists of 16 residues. Trimming left V 0 bases short and J 0 bases short, with 13 bases between. Germline CDR1 SGHNT, CDR2 YYREEE (reference sequence). CDR3 sequence reads: CASSLDLGGFSYEQYF. The CDR3 DNA reads as TGTGCCAGCAGCTTGGATTTAGGCGGTTTCTCCTACGAGCAGTACTTC. Based on the CDR3 plus reference TRBV5-4 and TRBJ2-7, the full variable domain is ETGVTQSPTHLIKTRGQQVTLRCSSQSGHNTVSWYQQALGQGPQFIFQYYREEENGRGNFPPRFSGLQFPNYSSELNVNALELDDSALYLCASSLDLGGFSYEQYFGPGTRLTVT.

This chain joins TRBV7-9 and TRBJ1-2, with D possibly TRBD1 on 5 matching bases. Trimming stripped 6 bases from V and 6 bases from J, with 32 bases between. The CDR3 extends over 19 amino acids. Germline CDR1 SEHNR, CDR2 FQNEAQ (reference sequence). The CDR3 DNA is TGTGCCAGCAGTTCTAGTGTCTTCCAACCGGGGGACCTTTGGAATGGCTACACCTTC. It yields the protein CASSSSVFQPGDLWNGYTF. The full variable domain, rest sourced from reference TRBV7-9 and TRBJ1-2, is DTGVSQNPRHKITKRGQNVTFRCDPISEHNRLYWYRQTLGQGPEFLTYFQNEAQLEKSRLLSDRFSAERPKGSFSTLEIQRTEQGDSAMYLCASSSSVFQPGDLWNGYTFGSGTRLTVV.

CDR3 bases: TGTGCCAGCAGCTTTCGGGCCAGCACCGGGGAGCTGTTTTTT. Its protein is CASSFRASTGELFF. V and J are TRBV11-1 and TRBJ2-2; no clear D. The V end lost 3 bases, the J end lost 4 bases, and 9 bases lay between the germline ends. The CDR3 covers 14 residues. Germline assignment: CDR1 SGHAT and CDR2 FQDESV (reference sequence).

The genes are TRBV19 and TRBJ1-4; D is unresolved. This CDR3 is 15 amino acids long. Germline V gives CDR1 LNHDA, CDR2 SQIVND (reference sequence). The V end was cut by 3 bases, the J end by 2 bases, with 10 bases between. CDR3 loop: CASSMGGATNEKLFF. The DNA of the CDR3 is TGTGCCAGTAGTATGGGTGGCGCCACTAATGAAAAACTGTTTTTT.

The chain is built from TRBV7-2 and TRBJ2-7, with 11 bases matching TRBD2. Germline CDR1 is SGHTA and CDR2 is FQGNSA. V shed 3 bases and J 2 bases; nucleotides not matched to a gene: 6. There are 16 residues in the CDR3. CDR3 DNA sequence: TGTGCCAGCAGCTTTACTAGCGGGGGCGCAGCCTACGAGCAGTACTTC. This encodes CASSFTSGGAAYEQYF.

The chain has TRBV6-1 and TRBJ2-5; 10 nucleotides match TRBD2. V was clipped by 7 bases and J by 2 bases; unmatched bases: 7. Germline V lookup: CDR1 MNHNS, CDR2 SASEGT. The CDR3 is 15 residues long. The CDR3 DNA follows: TGTGCCAGCACGCCGCTAGCGGGGGCTCAAGAGACCCAGTACTTC. It is translated as CASTPLAGAQETQYF.

The V and J genes are TRBV15 and TRBJ1-4; 9 bases line up with TRBD1. CDR1 and CDR2 (germline): LNHNV, YYDKDF (reference sequence). The trim removed 0 bases at V and 5 bases at J, leaving 4 bases unmatched. The CDR3 consists of 16 residues. The CDR3 loop reads CATSRDMTGGNEKLFF. The CDR3 coding sequence is TGTGCCACCAGCAGAGATATGACAGGGGGAAATGAAAAACTGTTTTTT.